This record concerns one TCR beta chain sequence. Its recognized antigen is unknown. A junction end diverges from the germline sequence, so it may reflect a read error. These data come from a study of blood T cells in healthy people across ages (dated by TCRdb to between 2015 and 2016). About the full investigation: Template switching captured roughly one uniquely barcoded TCR beta cDNA molecule per two T cells in model experiments. Using deep sequencing normalized with unique cDNA molecular identifiers, the study measured how TCR beta repertoire diversity changes with age. The donors were split into four age groups: young (average about 15 years), middle-aged (nearly 40), aged (about 62) and long-lived (approximately 80). To avoid experimental bias, donors of different ages were distributed randomly across sequencing lanes. Using the same blood draw, the study looked at two additional independent replicas of 1 million unique cDNA reads for two donors, one aged 18 to 29 and the other aged 80 or older.

The study at large found these results: Compared with the aged group, the long-lived group had more naive CD4+ T cells, fewer expanded clones and increased TCR diversity, suggesting age selection. Total diversity estimates from one million sequenced T cells were considered lower bounds and underestimates. Conclusive comparison of naive and antigen-experienced compartments was prevented by the profiling of bulk unsorted PBMCs. Observed TCR beta diversity per million T cells fell roughly linearly with age, and a significant reduction was already apparent by age around 40. The CMV infection status of donors was not known, potentially confounding age-related changes in expanded clonotypes. The percentage of naive T cells measured by flow cytometry correlated strongly with observed TCR beta diversity.

Reading from cysteine to phenylalanine, the CDR3 counts 13 amino acids. The entry retains the CDR3 DNA only, 39 bases that are in frame from base 1. Sequences SGHAT (CDR1) and FQNNGV (CDR2) are obtained from the germline V gene. The roughly 39 donors, aged 6 to 90 years, were systemically healthy Caucasian individuals from Russia. Approximately 11 milliliters of peripheral blood were drawn from each donor into EDTA-treated Vacutainer tubes. PBMCs were isolated by Ficoll-Paque density-gradient centrifugation, with at least 7 million obtained per sample. Trizol reagent was used to extract total RNA from PBMCs, with at least 6 micrograms per sample. For every donor, an aliquot of PBMCs went through flow cytometry to measure the percentages of naive CD45RAhigh/CD27high T cells. Library preparation used 5' RACE. Sequenced on an Illumina HiSeq 2500. The second PCR ran for roughly 6 to 11 cycles and used a J-beta primer mix along with a sample-barcoded 5' primer. Each TCR beta cDNA molecule received a unique molecular identifier from a template-switch 5' adaptor carrying 12 random nucleotides. Each sample yielded at least 2.5 million CDR3-containing paired-end reads. The Mint cDNA synthesis kit, primed by a TRBC-specific oligonucleotide, was used to synthesize first-strand cDNA from all RNA. After uracil-DNA glycosylase treatment, a first 18-cycle PCR used universal primers M1SS and BC2_uni_R on all cDNA. Per the original workflow: Normalization of each sample was performed by random selection of 1 million high-quality reads, each carrying a distinct molecular identifier. Instead of being binned into consensus sequences, reads that shared molecular identifiers were thrown out. CDR3 identification, clonotype clustering and error correction used MiTCR with a Q25 quality threshold and the strictest error-elimination algorithm. A nonparametric unseen species model using Euler transformation provided a lower-bound estimate of total TCR beta diversity. Using fastp at Q25 and MiXCR, TCRdb reprocessed the public reads and kept productive beta chains. Rows are unified per CDR3 protein, each entry keeping the most common DNA and genes. V and J calls and clone size were set by TCRdb, not the authors. The sample table holds 730,000 or so distinct CDR3 sequences, of which around 38% were seen once. 25% to 30% of the sample goes to the ten largest clones.

This clonotype was sampled from an older man in good health. Sequences were obtained from blood. The rearrangement joined TRBV11-2 to TRBJ2-1, and 7 bases in between align with TRBD2. The CDR3 protein sequence reads: CASSPIGGNGQFF. Read as DNA, the sequence is TGTGCCAGCAGCCCCATCGGGGGGAATGGGCAGTTCTTC.